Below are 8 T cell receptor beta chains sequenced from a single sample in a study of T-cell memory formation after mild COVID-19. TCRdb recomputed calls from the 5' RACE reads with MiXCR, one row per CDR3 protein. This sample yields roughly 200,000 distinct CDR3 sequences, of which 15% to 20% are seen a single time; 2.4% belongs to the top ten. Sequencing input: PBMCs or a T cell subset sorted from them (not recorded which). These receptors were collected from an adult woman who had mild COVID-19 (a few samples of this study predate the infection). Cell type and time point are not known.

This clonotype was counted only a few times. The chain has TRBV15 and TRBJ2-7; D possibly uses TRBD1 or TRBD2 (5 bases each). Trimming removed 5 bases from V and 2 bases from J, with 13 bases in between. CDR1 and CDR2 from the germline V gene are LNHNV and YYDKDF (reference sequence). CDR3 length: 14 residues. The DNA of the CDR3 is TGTGCCACCAGCTCTGGGGACCGGGCCTACGAGCAGTACTTC. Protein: CATSSGDRAYEQYF.

CDR3 protein: CASRRASSSEQYF. CDR3 bases: TGTGCCAGCAGGAGGGCTAGCAGCAGCGAGCAGTACTTC. This sequence joins TRBV2 and TRBJ2-7; D may be TRBD2 (5 bases). Trimming shortened V by 6 bases and J by 6 bases, and 15 bases separated the two germline ends. This CDR3 is 13 amino acids long. From germline, CDR1 is SNHLY and CDR2 FYNNEI.

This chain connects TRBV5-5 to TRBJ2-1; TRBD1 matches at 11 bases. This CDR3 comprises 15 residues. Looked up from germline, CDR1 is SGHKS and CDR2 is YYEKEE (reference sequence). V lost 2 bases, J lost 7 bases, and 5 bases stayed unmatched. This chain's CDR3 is CASSFIGQGANEQFF. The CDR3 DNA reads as TGTGCCAGCAGCTTCATCGGACAGGGGGCAAATGAGCAGTTCTTC.

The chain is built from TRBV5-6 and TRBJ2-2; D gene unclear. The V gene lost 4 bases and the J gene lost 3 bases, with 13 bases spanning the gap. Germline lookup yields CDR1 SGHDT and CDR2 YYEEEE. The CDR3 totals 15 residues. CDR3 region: CASSPGVGYTGELFF. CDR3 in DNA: TGTGCCAGCAGCCCCGGAGTGGGTTACACCGGGGAGCTGTTTTTT. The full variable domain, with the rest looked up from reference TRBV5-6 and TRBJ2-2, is DAGVTQSPTHLIKTRGQQVTLRCSPKSGHDTVSWYQQALGQGPQFIFQYYEEEERQRGNFPDRFSGHQFPNYSSELNVNALLLGDSALYLCASSPGVGYTGELFFGEGSRLTVL.

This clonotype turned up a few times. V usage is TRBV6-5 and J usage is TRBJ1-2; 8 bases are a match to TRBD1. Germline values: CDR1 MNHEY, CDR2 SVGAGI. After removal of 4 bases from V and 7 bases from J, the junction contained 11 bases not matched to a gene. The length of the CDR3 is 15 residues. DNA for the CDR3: TGTGCCAGCAGTTCACCGGACAGGGCCGGCGGTGGCTACACCTTC. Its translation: CASSSPDRAGGGYTF.

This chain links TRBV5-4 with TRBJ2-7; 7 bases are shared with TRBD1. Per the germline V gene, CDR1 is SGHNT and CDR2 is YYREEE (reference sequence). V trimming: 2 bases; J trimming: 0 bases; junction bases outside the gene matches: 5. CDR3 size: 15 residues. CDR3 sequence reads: CASSFQDRSSYEQYF. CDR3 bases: TGTGCCAGCAGCTTTCAGGACAGGTCCTCCTACGAGCAGTACTTC.

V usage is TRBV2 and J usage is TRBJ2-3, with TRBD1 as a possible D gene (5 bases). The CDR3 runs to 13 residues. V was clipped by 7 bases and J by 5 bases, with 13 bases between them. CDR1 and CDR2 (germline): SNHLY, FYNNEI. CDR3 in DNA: TGTGCCAGCAAGGGGCATGATATAGATACGCAGTATTTT. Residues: CASKGHDIDTQYF.

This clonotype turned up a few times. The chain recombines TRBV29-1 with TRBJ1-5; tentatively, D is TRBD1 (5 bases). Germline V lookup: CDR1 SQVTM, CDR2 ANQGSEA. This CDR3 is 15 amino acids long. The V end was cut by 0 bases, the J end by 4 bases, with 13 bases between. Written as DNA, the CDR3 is TGCAGCGTTGAAGATCCGGGACCGGTAAATCAGCCCCAGCATTTT. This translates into CSVEDPGPVNQPQHF.